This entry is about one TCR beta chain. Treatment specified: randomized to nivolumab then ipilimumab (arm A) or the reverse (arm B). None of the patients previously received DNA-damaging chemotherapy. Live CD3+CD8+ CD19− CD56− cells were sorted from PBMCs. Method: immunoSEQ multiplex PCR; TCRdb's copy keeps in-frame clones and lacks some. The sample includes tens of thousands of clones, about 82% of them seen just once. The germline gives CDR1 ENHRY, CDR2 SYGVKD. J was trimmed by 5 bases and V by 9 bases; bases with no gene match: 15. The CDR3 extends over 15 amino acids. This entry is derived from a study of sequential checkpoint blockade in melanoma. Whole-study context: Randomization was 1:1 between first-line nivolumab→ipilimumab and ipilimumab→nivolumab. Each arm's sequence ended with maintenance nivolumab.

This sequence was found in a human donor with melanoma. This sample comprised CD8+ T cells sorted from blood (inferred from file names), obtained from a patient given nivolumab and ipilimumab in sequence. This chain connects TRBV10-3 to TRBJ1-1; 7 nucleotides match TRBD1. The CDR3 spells CAIGSLGGPRTEAFF. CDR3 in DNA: TGTGCCATAGGGTCTCTAGGGGGCCCGAGGACTGAAGCTTTCTTT.